This T cell receptor (beta chain) was recovered during a study of blood T cell repertoires in COVID-19. Study information: Researchers got acute and convalescent COVID-19 samples from the United States, Italy and Spain. T cells, B-cell-depleted T cells, or PBMCs provided the cDNA or gDNA that served as material.

Under the authors' procedure: By means of reference gene primer amplification, nucleated cell counts were estimated. The assay was immunoSEQ multiplex PCR, and TCRdb's table has in-frame clones only and misses some. V and J calls and clone size are those listed in that table; D and trimming were worked out from the DNA. The sample yields about 43,000 clones, approximately 90% seen once. The V end lost 0 bases, the J end lost 11 bases, and 13 bases lay between the germline ends. The germline CDR1 and CDR2 sequences are LGHDT and YNNKEL (reference sequence). There are 13 residues in the CDR3. The sequenced sample consisted of peripheral blood. The genes are TRBV3-1 (or the pseudogene TRBV3-2) and TRBJ1-1; D is perhaps TRBD1 (5 bases). The TCR was taken from a man in his sixties with active COVID-19. In nucleotides, the CDR3 is TGTGCCAGCAGCCAAGATCCCCCGGGGGAGGCTTTCTTT. Its translation: CASSQDPPGEAFF.